What follows is one TCR beta chain and its context. This sample stems from a study of blood T cell repertoires in COVID-19. The authors' processing: For nucleated cells, counts were estimated from reference gene primer amplification. Repertoires were generated with immunoSEQ multiplex PCR, while TCRdb's copy carries only in-frame clones and drops some. That table supplies the V and J calls and clone size; D and trimming were determined from the DNA. The sample holds approximately 61,000 clones, about four fifths seen once. The germline gives CDR1 SNHLY, CDR2 FYNNEI. The CDR3 runs to 15 residues. V lost 1 base to trimming and J lost 0 bases, with 7 bases between them.

The specimen was peripheral blood. This chain links TRBV2 with TRBJ1-3, with D maybe TRBD1 (5 bases). This receptor was identified in a human donor in a cohort sampled during active COVID-19. The CDR3 sequence: CASSEGRGSGNTIYF. The CDR3 nucleotides are TGTGCCAGCAGTGAAGGGAGGGGCTCTGGAAACACCATATATTTT. Using reference TRBV2 and TRBJ1-3 for the parts outside the CDR3, the full variable domain is EPEVTQTPSHQVTQMGQEVILRCVPISNHLYFYWYRQILGQKVEFLVSFYNNEISEKSEIFDDQFSVERPDGSNFTLKIRSTKLEDSAMYFCASSEGRGSGNTIYFGEGSWLTVV.